This passage covers 20 T cell receptor beta chains from one sample sequenced in a study of T cell responses to AZD1222 COVID-19 vaccine. TCRdb's table, derived via immunoSEQ multiplex PCR, lists solely in-frame clones and lacks some. The data contain around 110,000 clones, approximately 90% of them singletons. Sequenced here: peripheral blood, sampled 28 days after the second AZD1222 dose. The receptors stem from an adult who received the AZD1222 COVID-19 vaccine.

This chain uses TRBV27 with TRBJ1-5; D gene uncertain. Trimming removed 3 bases from V and 2 bases from J, with 14 bases in between. In germline, CDR1 is MNHEY, CDR2 SMNVEV (reference sequence). The CDR3 sequence is 16 residues long. Written as DNA, the CDR3 is TGTGCCAGCAGTTTCACCCAGGCTTCGGGCAATCAGCCCCAGCATTTT. It specifies CASSFTQASGNQPQHF.

The chain uses TRBV6-2 or TRBV6-3 and TRBJ2-3; the match to TRBD1 covers 8 bases. The CDR3 totals 15 residues. Germline V gene sequence: CDR1 MNHEY, CDR2 SVGEGT. The V and J ends lost 6 bases and 0 bases, in that order; junction bases with no gene match: 5. CDR3 sequence: CASSQGQGSTDTQYF. CDR3 coding DNA: TGTGCCAGCAGCCAAGGACAGGGTAGCACAGATACGCAGTATTTT.

The DNA for the CDR3 is TGTGCCAGTAGCTTAGCGGGGAGTTTCGAGCAGTACTTC. Its protein is CASSLAGSFEQYF. This chain joins TRBV19 and TRBJ2-7; 8 bases fit TRBD2. CDR3 length equals 13 residues. Germline-derived CDR1 and CDR2 are LNHDA and SQIVND (reference sequence). Losses at the gene ends were 6 bases for V and 6 bases for J; bases not matched to a gene: 7.

V is TRBV5-1 and J is TRBJ1-4; possibly TRBD1 for D (6 bases). The CDR3 is made up of 15 amino acids. Trimming left V 4 bases short and J 3 bases short, with 13 bases between. Germline CDR1 is SGHRS and CDR2 is YFSETQ. The CDR3 DNA sequence: TGCGCCAGCAGCCTACAGGGCTCGCCTAATGAAAAACTGTTTTTT. It translates to CASSLQGSPNEKLFF. Complete variable domain (other parts from reference TRBV5-1 and TRBJ1-4): KAGVTQTPRYLIKTRGQQVTLSCSPISGHRSVSWYQQTPGQGLQFLFEYFSETQRNKGNFPGRFSGRQFSNSRSEMNVSTLELGDSALYLCASSLQGSPNEKLFFGSGTQLSVL.

The chain carries TRBV7-2 and TRBJ1-5; D possibly corresponds to TRBD1 (5 bases). Germline V gene lookup returns CDR1 SGHTA and CDR2 FQGNSA. Trimming pared 6 bases from V and 4 bases from J, leaving 16 bases between. This CDR3 has 15 amino acids. The DNA of the CDR3 is TGTGCCAGCAGGGTGCAGGGTAAGGTTAATCAGCCCCAGCATTTT. Translating it yields CASRVQGKVNQPQHF. Full variable domain (outside the CDR3, taken from reference TRBV7-2 and TRBJ1-5): GAGVSQSPSNKVTEKGKDVELRCDPISGHTALYWYRQSLGQGLEFLIYFQGNSAPDKSGLPSDRFSAERTGGSVSTLTIQRTQQEDSAVYLCASRVQGKVNQPQHFGDGTRLSIL.

V is TRBV25-1 and J is TRBJ2-7; the D is unclear. Per germline, CDR1 MGHDK and CDR2 SYGVNS. Trimming took 4 bases from V and 1 from J, leaving 11 bases between them. CDR3 size: 14 residues. For the CDR3, the DNA is TGTGCCAGCAGTGCACTTAGTCCTTCCTACGAGCAGTACTTC. It codes for CASSALSPSYEQYF.

The CDR3 sequence is CASGRGLQETQYF. The CDR3 bases are TGTGCCAGCGGAAGGGGTCTACAAGAGACCCAGTACTTC. The rearrangement uses TRBV6-5 and TRBJ2-5, with D perhaps matching TRBD1 (5 bases). Germline-derived CDR1 and CDR2 are MNHEY and SVGAGI. This CDR3 is 13 amino acids long. V was trimmed by 8 bases and J by 2 bases, leaving 12 bases between them.

The chain has TRBV2 and TRBJ1-5, with 11 bases matching TRBD1. The CDR3 runs to 16 residues. From germline, CDR1 is SNHLY and CDR2 FYNNEI. V gave up 8 bases and J gave up 5 bases; unmatched junction bases: 11. The CDR3 is CASGGQGAARDQPQHF. The CDR3, as DNA: TGTGCCAGCGGCGGACAGGGGGCCGCACGTGATCAGCCCCAGCATTTT. Using reference TRBV2 and TRBJ1-5 for the parts outside the CDR3, the full variable domain is EPEVTQTPSHQVTQMGQEVILRCVPISNHLYFYWYRQILGQKVEFLVSFYNNEISEKSEIFDDQFSVERPDGSNFTLKIRSTKLEDSAMYFCASGGQGAARDQPQHFGDGTRLSIL.

The chain links TRBV6-5 to TRBJ2-5; D may match TRBD1 or TRBD2 (6 bases each). The CDR3 consists of 15 residues. Germline V lookup: CDR1 MNHEY, CDR2 SVGAGI. Trimming took off 4 bases at V and 4 bases at J, with 16 bases between the two ends. CDR3 protein: CASSFSGAPRETQYF. CDR3 nucleotide sequence: TGTGCCAGCAGTTTTTCGGGGGCCCCTAGAGAGACCCAGTACTTC.

This rearrangement joins TRBV6-5 to TRBJ2-7; 11 bases map to TRBD1. The germline V gene encodes CDR1 MNHEY and CDR2 SVGAGI. V lost 7 bases, J lost 6 bases, and 8 bases stayed unmatched. This CDR3 spans 14 amino acids. For the CDR3, the DNA is TGTGCCAGCAAGCCCGGGACAGGGGGGATCGAGCAGTACTTC. Its translation is CASKPGTGGIEQYF.

V and J are TRBV5-1 and TRBJ1-2; D gene ambiguous. Deletions cut 0 bases from V and 3 bases from J, with 9 bases between. This CDR3 contains 14 residues. The germline V gene encodes CDR1 SGHRS and CDR2 YFSETQ. The CDR3 DNA is TGCGCCAGCAGCTTGGAGATCGGGGACTATGGCTACACCTTC. Translated: CASSLEIGDYGYTF.

The chain joins TRBV4-3 to TRBJ1-2; TRBD1 is a possible D gene (5 bases). Germline V gives CDR1 LGHNA, CDR2 YSLEER. CDR3 length: 17 amino acids. V lost 0 bases, J lost 0 bases, and 14 bases lay in between. CDR3 bases: TGCGCCAGCAGCCAAGACATGTGGGCAGGGACTAACTATGGCTACACCTTC. As protein: CASSQDMWAGTNYGYTF.

This clone came up a few times. The J gene is TRBJ1-1, the V gene TRBV30, with D unresolved. Germline V lookup: CDR1 GTSNPN, CDR2 SVGIG (reference sequence). This CDR3 is 11 amino acids long. V was cut by 0 bases and J by 8 bases, with 7 bases left in between. CDR3 in DNA: TGTGCCTGGAGTGTGGTGGGGGAAGCTTTCTTT. Translating it yields CAWSVVGEAFF.

This clone was detected only a few times. CDR3 bases: TGTGCCAGCAGTTCCGCACAAGCCTACGAGCAGTACTTC. Amino acids: CASSSAQAYEQYF. The chain joins TRBV12-3 or TRBV12-4 to TRBJ2-7; no firm D call. The CDR3 is 13 amino acids. V was shortened by 4 bases and J by 2 bases, with 9 bases between the two germline ends.

There are a few counts of this clone. The chain links TRBV6-5 to TRBJ2-1; D is unclear. The germline V and J ends were trimmed by 6 bases and 7 bases, with 13 bases remaining between them. The CDR3 has 13 residues. The germline gives CDR1 MNHEY, CDR2 SVGAGI. In DNA, the CDR3 is TGTGCCAGCAGGACGGTATTAATGAATGAGCAGTTCTTC. Residues: CASRTVLMNEQFF.

This clone has just one count. This rearrangement joins TRBV7-9 to TRBJ1-6; 7 positions match TRBD1. The CDR3 loop spans 18 amino acids. In germline, CDR1 is SEHNR, CDR2 FQNEAQ (reference sequence). The junction had 17 bases not matched to a gene; V was cut back by 7 bases and J by 5 bases. For the CDR3, the DNA is TGTGCCAGCACCGCCCGACAGGGACGGGGCCCGAATAATTCACCCCTCCACTTT. It is translated as CASTARQGRGPNNSPLHF.

J is TRBJ1-2 and V is TRBV19, with 8 bases lining up with TRBD1. J was trimmed by 7 bases and V by 6 bases; bases with no gene match: 7. Germline V gene sequence: CDR1 LNHDA, CDR2 SQIVND (reference sequence). The CDR3 contains 13 residues. CDR3 nucleotide sequence: TGTGCCAGTAGCACCAGGGGGCTGGGTGGCTACACCTTC. As protein: CASSTRGLGGYTF.

The J gene is TRBJ1-4, the V gene TRBV7-2; D possibly corresponds to TRBD1 (5 bases). V shed 1 base and J shed 7 bases, with 10 bases lying between them. Looked up from germline, CDR1 is SGHTA and CDR2 is FQGNSA. This CDR3 is 14 amino acids long. The CDR3 bases are TGTGCCAGCAGCTTAGGGGGGTCGGTTGAAAAACTGTTTTTT. Amino acids: CASSLGGSVEKLFF.

The chain is built from TRBV3-1 (or the pseudogene TRBV3-2) and TRBJ1-1, with 8 bases identical to TRBD1. The trim removed 1 base at V and 2 bases at J, leaving 3 bases unmatched. This CDR3 is 15 amino acids long. The V gene's germline CDR1 is LGHDT and CDR2 YNNKEL (reference sequence). The CDR3 here is CASSQVPGGNTEAFF. In DNA, the CDR3 is TGTGCCAGCAGCCAAGTTCCAGGGGGCAACACTGAAGCTTTCTTT.

Only a few counts were recorded for this clone. J is TRBJ2-7 and V is TRBV28; 7 nucleotides match TRBD1. V gave up 5 bases and J gave up 3 bases; unmatched junction bases: 4. The CDR3 sequence is 13 residues long. Germline lookup yields CDR1 MDHEN and CDR2 SYDVKM. DNA of the CDR3: TGTGCCAGCAGTCTGGACAGGTACTACGAGCAGTACTTC. Its protein product is CASSLDRYYEQYF.